Sequencing of this T cell receptor (beta chain) was carried out in a study of blood T cell repertoires in COVID-19. Study details: Sites in the United States, Italy and Spain provided acute and convalescent COVID-19 samples. In each case, the material was cDNA or gDNA derived from T cells, B-cell-depleted T cells, or PBMCs.

The length of the CDR3 is 15 residues. The germline gives CDR1 MNHNY, CDR2 SVGAGI (reference sequence). The V gene end was trimmed by 6 bases and the J gene end by 2 bases; junction bases not matched to a gene: 7. In the authors' methods: Amplification from reference gene primers served as the basis for estimated nucleated cell counts. Sequenced by immunoSEQ multiplex PCR; TCRdb stores in-frame clones only, minus some. For V, J and clone size, that table is used; D and trimming come from the DNA. This sample yields around 30,000 clones, of which 60% to 80% are seen a single time; under 15% belongs to the top ten.

Input material: peripheral blood. This TCR came from an elderly man with active or convalescent COVID-19. The rearrangement joins TRBV6-6 to TRBJ2-1, with TRBD1 matching 7 bases. In nucleotides, the CDR3 is TGTGCCAGCAGAACCGGGACAGCGGCCTACAATGAGCAGTTCTTC. Translation gives CASRTGTAAYNEQFF.